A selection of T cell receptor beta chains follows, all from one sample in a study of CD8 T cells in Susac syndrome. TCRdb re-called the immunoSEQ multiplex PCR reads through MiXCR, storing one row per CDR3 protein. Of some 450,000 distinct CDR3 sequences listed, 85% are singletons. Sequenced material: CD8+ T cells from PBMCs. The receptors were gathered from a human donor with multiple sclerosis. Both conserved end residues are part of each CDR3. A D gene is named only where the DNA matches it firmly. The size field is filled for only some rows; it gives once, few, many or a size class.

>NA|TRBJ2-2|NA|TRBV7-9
CASSHPGNWELFF
TGTGCCAGCAGCCACCCGGGGAACTGGGAGCTGTTTTTT
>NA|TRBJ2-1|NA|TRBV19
CASSIQGSGYNEQFF
TGTGCCAGTAGTATACAGGGGTCGGGTTACAATGAGCAGTTCTTC
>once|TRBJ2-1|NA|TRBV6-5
CASSYDWTVGNEQFF
TGTGCCAGCAGTTACGACTGGACGGTCGGGAATGAGCAGTTCTTC
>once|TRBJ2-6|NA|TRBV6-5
CASSYSGTAGANVLTF
TGTGCCAGCAGTTACTCAGGGACGGCTGGGGCCAACGTCCTGACTTTC
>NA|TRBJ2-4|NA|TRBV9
CASSASFAGAEDIQYF
TGTGCCAGCAGCGCGTCATTCGCAGGGGCTGAGGACATTCAGTACTTC
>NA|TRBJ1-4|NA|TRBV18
CASSPGISPTNEKLFF
TGTGCCAGCTCACCGGGGATTTCCCCAACTAATGAAAAACTGTTTTTT
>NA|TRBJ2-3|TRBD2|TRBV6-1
CASSEWSGGATDTQYF
TGTGCCAGCAGTGAATGGAGCGGGGGGGCCACAGATACGCAGTATTTT
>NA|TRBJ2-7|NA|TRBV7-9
CASSDMSGEQYF
TGTGCCAGCAGCGATATGAGCGGCGAGCAGTACTTC
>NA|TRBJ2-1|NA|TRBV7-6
CASSLIRDNEQFF
TGTGCCAGCAGCTTAATCAGGGACAATGAGCAGTTCTTC
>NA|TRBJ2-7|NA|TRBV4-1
CASSRGQLSYEQYF
TGCGCCAGCAGCCGAGGACAGCTCTCCTACGAGCAGTACTTC
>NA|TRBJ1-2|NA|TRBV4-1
CASSPHRPANYGYTF
TGCGCCAGCAGCCCTCATCGGCCCGCTAACTATGGCTACACCTTC
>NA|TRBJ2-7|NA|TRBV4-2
CASSQDLLNEQYF
TGTGCCAGCAGCCAAGATCTTTTGAACGAGCAGTACTTC
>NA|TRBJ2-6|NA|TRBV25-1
CASSEYFLLETSGGANVLTF
TGTGCCAGCAGTGAATACTTTCTGCTAGAAACCTCTGGTGGGGCCAACGTCCTGACTTTC
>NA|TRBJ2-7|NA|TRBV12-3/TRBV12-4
CASSERTDSYSYEQYF
TGTGCCAGCAGTGAGCGGACGGATTCTTACTCCTACGAGCAGTACTTC
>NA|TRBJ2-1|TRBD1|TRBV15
CATSRVRGLDEQFF
TGTGCCACCAGCAGAGTCAGGGGGCTTGATGAGCAGTTCTTC